The 10 T cell receptor beta chains reported below all come from one sample, sequenced in a study of cytomegalovirus exposure and HLA in healthy donors (dated by TCRdb to between 2016 and 2019). Library prep was done by the immunoSEQ multiplex PCR assay. Entries here come from immuneACCESS through TCRdb and include only in-frame sequences with V and J called. Some clones fail to appear in such tables; in the studies checked, an unresolved V gene covers under half of the shortfall, and the cause of the remainder is unknown. Here the sample has 200,000 to 250,000 clones; 83% occur a single time. Of the sample, roughly 5.5% falls within the top ten clones. The material sequenced was PBMCs. These receptors came from a woman younger than 35 in good health and CMV-seronegative.

V usage is TRBV6-6 and J usage is TRBJ1-5; D is possibly TRBD1 (5 bases). Germline CDR1 and CDR2: MNHNY and SVGAGI (reference sequence). This CDR3 contains 15 residues. Trimming cost V 5 bases and J 0 bases, with 11 bases left between them. The CDR3 loop is CASSARGDSNQPQHF. In nucleotides, the CDR3 is TGTGCCAGCAGTGCCCGGGGGGATAGCAATCAGCCCCAGCATTTT.

The chain combines TRBV6-5 with TRBJ2-2; 7 bases align to TRBD2. Germline-derived CDR1 and CDR2 are MNHEY and SVGAGI. Trimming at V came to 0 bases and at J to 1 base, leaving 2 bases not matched to a gene. This CDR3 contains 16 residues. This CDR3 is CASSYSGGWNTGELFF. For the CDR3, the DNA is TGTGCCAGCAGTTACTCGGGGGGGTGGAACACCGGGGAGCTGTTTTTT.

J is TRBJ1-5 and V is TRBV27; 9 bases match TRBD1. With 5 bases clipped from V and 8 bases from J, the junction kept 7 bases outside the gene matches. This CDR3 region has 14 residues. CDR1 MNHEY and CDR2 SMNVEV come from the germline V gene (reference sequence). The CDR3 loop is CASSRTGVNEPQHF. In DNA form, the CDR3 reads TGTGCCAGCAGTCGGACAGGGGTCAACGAGCCCCAGCATTTT.

The chain joins TRBV13 to TRBJ2-1, with D perhaps matching TRBD2 (5 bases). The CDR3 has 14 amino acids. The V end lost 5 bases, the J end lost 7 bases, and 15 bases lay between the germline ends. In germline, CDR1 is PRHDT, CDR2 FYEKMQ (reference sequence). For the CDR3, the DNA is TGTGCCAGCAGCCCCGGCGGGCAGGCGAATGAGCAGTTCTTC. It codes for CASSPGGQANEQFF.

In DNA, the CDR3 is TGTGCCAGTAGTATTCCCAAGACAGTGAACACTGAAGCTTTCTTT. As protein: CASSIPKTVNTEAFF. The gene calls are TRBV19 and TRBJ1-1, with D tentatively TRBD1 (5 bases). CDR1 is LNHDA, CDR2 SQIVND, per germline (reference sequence). This CDR3 is 15 amino acids long. Trimming stripped 3 bases from V and 0 bases from J, with 11 bases between. The full variable domain, its missing parts supplied by reference TRBV19 and TRBJ1-1, is DGGITQSPKYLFRKEGQNVTLSCEQNLNHDAMYWYRQDPGQGLRLIYYSQIVNDFQKGDIAEGYSVSREKKESFPLTVTSAQKNPTAFYLCASSIPKTVNTEAFFGQGTRLTVV.

This chain joins TRBV5-1 and TRBJ1-4; D is unresolved. The CDR3 extends over 16 amino acids. Trimming took off 0 bases at V and 0 bases at J, with 9 bases between the two ends. CDR1 and CDR2 from the germline V gene are SGHRS and YFSETQ. CDR3 protein: CASSLAGGSTNEKLFF. The CDR3 DNA sequence: TGCGCCAGCAGCTTGGCCGGTGGCTCAACTAATGAAAAACTGTTTTTT. Full variable domain (remainder filled in from reference TRBV5-1 and TRBJ1-4): KAGVTQTPRYLIKTRGQQVTLSCSPISGHRSVSWYQQTPGQGLQFLFEYFSETQRNKGNFPGRFSGRQFSNSRSEMNVSTLELGDSALYLCASSLAGGSTNEKLFFGSGTQLSVL.

The chain recombines TRBV27 with TRBJ2-5, with D possibly being TRBD2 (6 bases). This CDR3 is 15 amino acids long. Between the trimmed V and J ends, which lost 5 bases and 2 bases, there was a span of 15 bases. The V gene's germline CDR1 is MNHEY and CDR2 SMNVEV (reference sequence). The CDR3 loop is CASSPTGGTQETQYF. CDR3 DNA sequence: TGTGCCAGCAGTCCAACGGGTGGGACTCAAGAGACCCAGTACTTC.

Here the CDR3 reads CASSPRLAAYEQYF. The CDR3 coding sequence is TGTGCCAGCAGCCCGCGACTAGCGGCCTACGAGCAGTACTTC. The V call is TRBV7-9, the J call TRBJ2-7; TRBD2 matches at 9 bases. The CDR3 is made up of 14 amino acids. The germline V gene encodes CDR1 SEHNR and CDR2 FQNEAQ (reference sequence). The V and J ends lost 5 bases and 2 bases, in that order; junction bases with no gene match: 4.

The chain carries TRBV18 and TRBJ1-4, with 7 bases fitting TRBD1. CDR1 is KGHSH and CDR2 is LQKENI in the germline V gene. J was trimmed by 6 bases and V by 4 bases; bases with no gene match: 5. The CDR3 covers 14 residues. The CDR3 reads CASSQGAADEKLFF. The CDR3 DNA sequence: TGTGCCAGCTCACAGGGGGCAGCAGATGAAAAACTGTTTTTT.

The rearrangement links TRBV5-1 to TRBJ1-1, with D hard to call. The CDR3 has 13 amino acids. In germline, CDR1 is SGHRS, CDR2 YFSETQ. The V end lost 0 bases, the J end lost 3 bases, and 6 bases lay between the germline ends. CDR3 region: CASSLVPDTEAFF. The CDR3 DNA reads TGCGCCAGCAGCTTGGTACCGGACACTGAAGCTTTCTTT.